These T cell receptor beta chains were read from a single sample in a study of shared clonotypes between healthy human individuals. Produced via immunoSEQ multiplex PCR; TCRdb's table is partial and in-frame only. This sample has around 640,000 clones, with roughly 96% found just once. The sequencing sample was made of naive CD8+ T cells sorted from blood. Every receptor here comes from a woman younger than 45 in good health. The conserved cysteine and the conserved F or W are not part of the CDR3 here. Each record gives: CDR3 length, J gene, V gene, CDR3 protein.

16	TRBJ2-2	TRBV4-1	ASSQEVMGSGWPGELF
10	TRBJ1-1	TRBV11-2	ASSGEGTEAF
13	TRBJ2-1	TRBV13	ASSPRTLGSYEQF
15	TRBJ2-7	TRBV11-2	ASSWGNEGGESYEQY
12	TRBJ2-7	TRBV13	ASSVDSSPYEQY
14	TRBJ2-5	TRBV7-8	ASSSLAGVKSETQY
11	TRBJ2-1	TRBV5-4	ASSGGDYNEQF
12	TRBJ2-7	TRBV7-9	ASSPLSSTYEQY
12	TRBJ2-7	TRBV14	ASSLEGQAYEQY
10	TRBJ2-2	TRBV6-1	ASSGASGELF